These 13 T cell receptor delta chains were all obtained from the same sample, sequenced in a study of delta chains in infants with herpesvirus infections. Gamma-chain- and delta-chain-specific primers converted PBMC RNA into TCR cDNA. TCRdb fed the RT-PCR reads to CATT. The sample lists roughly 3,300 delta-chain clones, 30% to 35% occurring once. Sequences were derived from peripheral blood, sampled at time point 3 of longitudinal follow-up. The source is a human donor who was a Ugandan infant, either HIV-exposed or HIV-unexposed (not recorded which).

The chain couples TRDV1 to TRDJ1; TRDD3 aligns across 10 bases. Germline loops: CDR1 TSWWSYY, CDR2 QGS. This CDR3 is built from 18 residues. Trimming at V came to 0 bases and at J to 3 bases, leaving 10 bases not matched to a gene. The CDR3 here is CALGELVPYWGISDKLIF. CDR3 sequence (DNA): TGTGCTCTTGGGGAACTAGTTCCGTACTGGGGGATTTCCGATAAACTCATCTTT.

Only a few counts were recorded for this clone. The chain has TRDV1 and TRDJ2; TRDD3 matches 9 bases. Per germline, CDR1 TSWWSYY and CDR2 QGS. This CDR3 spans 22 amino acids. V dropped 2 bases and J dropped 1; count of bases not matched to a gene: 20. As DNA, the CDR3 is TGTGCTCTTGGGGAATTTCGGGTCCCGGTACTGGGGGACGATGGTTTGACAGCACAACTCTTCTTT. Translated: CALGEFRVPVLGDDGLTAQLFF.

Comments on this clone: At the DNA level, this CDR3 is encoded by other sequences in the same sample as well. The chain recombines TRDV2 with TRDJ3; weak D call: TRDD3 (5 bases). Deletions cut 1 base from V and 0 bases from J, with 21 bases between. The CDR3 sequence is 21 residues long. Per the germline V gene, CDR1 is GEAIGNYY and CDR2 is EKD. CDR3 region: CACDTWSVGDTSSWDTRQMFF. CDR3 nucleotide sequence: TGTGCCTGTGACACGTGGAGCGTAGGGGACACGAGCTCCTGGGACACCCGACAGATGTTTTTC.

The chain is built from TRDV2 and TRDJ3, with 13 bases aligning to TRDD3. The V gene end was trimmed by 2 bases and the J gene end by 2 bases; junction bases not matched to a gene: 5. CDR3 length equals 19 residues. The germline V gene has CDR1 GEAIGNYY and CDR2 EKD. In nucleotides, the CDR3 is TGTGCCTGTGACATACTGGGGGATACGCGGGCCTGGGACACCCGACAGATGTTTTTC. Protein product: CACDILGDTRAWDTRQMFF.

This clone is labeled large. CDR3 sequence (DNA): TGTGCCTACTGGGGGAGCTCCTGGGACACCCGACAGATGTTTTTC. Encoded protein: CAYWGSSWDTRQMFF. The chain has TRDV3 and TRDJ3, with TRDD3 matching over 9 bases. From germline, CDR1 is TVYSNPD and CDR2 GDNSRS (reference sequence). The junction had 1 base not matched to a gene; V was cut back by 4 bases and J by 0 bases. The CDR3 sequence is 15 residues long.

By share, this clone ranks as large. V is TRDV2 and J is TRDJ3; 9 positions agree with TRDD3. Germline CDR1 GEAIGNYY, CDR2 EKD. The CDR3 consists of 17 residues. Trimming cost V 2 bases and J 1 base; bases outside gene matches: 2. The CDR3 spells CACDNTGGSWDTRQMFF. DNA of the CDR3: TGTGCCTGTGACAATACTGGGGGATCCTGGGACACCCGACAGATGTTTTTC.

V usage is TRDV1 and J usage is TRDJ1, with 9 nucleotides matching TRDD3. The CDR3 covers 22 residues. The ends lost 4 bases at V and 0 bases at J; junction bases unmatched: 24. Germline CDR1 and CDR2: TSWWSYY and QGS. In DNA form, the CDR3 reads TGTGCTCTTGGGGGAGCTTATTCCTACGGGGGATACTTTCCTGACCACACCGATAAACTCATCTTT. Encoded protein: CALGGAYSYGGYFPDHTDKLIF.

This clone is labeled medium-sized. This sequence joins TRDV1 and TRDJ1, with 13 bases that match TRDD3. Unmatched junction bases numbered 11, after V lost 4 bases and J lost 6 bases. The CDR3 length is 17 residues. Germline-derived CDR1 and CDR2 are TSWWSYY and QGS. This CDR3 reads CALGAVPTLGDTHKLIF. The CDR3 DNA is TGTGCTCTTGGGGCCGTTCCTACACTGGGGGATACGCATAAACTCATCTTT.

By share of the sample, this clone is medium-sized. V usage is TRDV2 and J usage is TRDJ3; 11 nucleotides align to TRDD3. The V gene's germline CDR1 is GEAIGNYY and CDR2 EKD. V shed 3 bases, J shed 0 bases, and the junction held 3 bases outside the gene matches. This CDR3 has 18 residues. CDR3 sequence: CACDLLGDISWDTRQMFF. CDR3 sequence (DNA): TGTGCCTGTGACCTACTGGGGGATATCTCCTGGGACACCCGACAGATGTTTTTC.

As regards this clone: The sample carries other DNA sequences with the same CDR3. The chain joins TRDV2 to TRDJ3; a possible D gene is TRDD3 (6 bases). Trimming left V 1 base short and J 0 bases short, with 12 bases between. The CDR3 is 18 residues long. Germline CDR1 reads GEAIGNYY; CDR2 reads EKD. The CDR3 reads CACDTGGPFSWDTRQMFF. The CDR3 DNA follows: TGTGCCTGTGACACTGGGGGTCCCTTCTCCTGGGACACCCGACAGATGTTTTTC.

With regard to this clone: Being one base from a much bigger clone, this may be a read error. This chain connects TRDV2 to TRDJ3; TRDD3 matches 12 bases. The trim removed 2 bases at V and 0 bases at J, leaving 7 bases unmatched. Germline values: CDR1 GEAIGNYY, CDR2 EKD. CDR3 length: 20 residues. CDR3 DNA: TGTGCCTGTGACATACTGGGGGATACAACAGTCTCCTGGGACACCCGACAGATGTTTTTC. This translates into CACDILGDTTVSWDTRQMFF.

V is TRDV2 and J is TRDJ1; D perhaps matches TRDD3 (6 bases). This CDR3 comprises 16 residues. V lost 0 bases, J lost 0 bases, and 13 bases lay in between. Germline CDR1 and CDR2: GEAIGNYY and EKD. As DNA, the CDR3 is TGTGCCTGTGACACCGTGGGGGGGCTGTACACCGATAAACTCATCTTT. This translates into CACDTVGGLYTDKLIF.

In its sample, this clone ranks as large. The V call is TRDV2, the J call TRDJ3; 9 bases are shared with TRDD3. The length of the CDR3 is 18 residues. V lost 0 bases to trimming and J lost 2 bases; unmatched junction nucleotides: 4. CDR1 is GEAIGNYY and CDR2 is EKD in the germline V gene. CDR3 nucleotide sequence: TGTGCCTGTGACACCGTGGGGGATAAGACCTGGGACACCCGACAGATGTTTTTC. This sequence encodes CACDTVGDKTWDTRQMFF.